The rows below give T cell receptor beta chains drawn from one sample of a study of T cell changes during pregnancy in multiple sclerosis. Produced via immunoSEQ multiplex PCR; TCRdb's table is partial and in-frame only. The sample lists 70,000 to 95,000 clones; just over 90% were seen once. The sample here was peripheral blood, taken in the second trimester of pregnancy. The receptors shown here come from a female donor in good health, enrolled as a control in a pregnancy study. Both conserved end residues are part of each CDR3. Each record gives: CDR3 length, D gene, V gene, J gene, clone size, CDR3 DNA, CDR3 protein. The D gene is left open where the match is weak. Clone size appears in some rows only: once, few, many, or a class for an expanded clone.

length: 14
D: .
V: TRBV2
J: TRBJ1-5
size: .
DNA: TGTGCCAGCAGGTCGACAGGAGTCAATCAGCCCCAGCATTTT
CDR3: CASRSTGVNQPQHF

length: 15
D: TRBD1
V: TRBV7-2
J: TRBJ1-5
size: .
DNA: TGTGCCAGCAGCCAACAGGGGTATGACAATCAGCCCCAGCATTTT
CDR3: CASSQQGYDNQPQHF

length: 17
D: TRBD1
V: TRBV5-1
J: TRBJ2-6
size: .
DNA: TGCGCCAGCAGCCTGGGACAGGGGGCTACGGGGGCCAACGTCCTGACTTTC
CDR3: CASSLGQGATGANVLTF

length: 16
D: TRBD1
V: TRBV15
J: TRBJ1-5
size: .
DNA: TGTGCCACCAGCAGGGCCGACAGGGAGAACAATCAGCCCCAGCATTTT
CDR3: CATSRADRENNQPQHF

length: 15
D: TRBD1
V: TRBV14
J: TRBJ1-1
size: .
DNA: TGTGCCAGCAGCCGAACAGGGGAGTCTGCCACTGAAGCTTTCTTT
CDR3: CASSRTGESATEAFF

length: 14
D: .
V: TRBV9
J: TRBJ1-2
size: .
DNA: TGTGCCAGCAGCGTAGAAGGGGGGGTGGGTGGCTACACCTTC
CDR3: CASSVEGGVGGYTF

length: 15
D: .
V: TRBV7-2
J: TRBJ1-5
size: .
DNA: TGTGCCAGCAGCCCGAGCCCCTATAGCAATCAGCCCCAGCATTTT
CDR3: CASSPSPYSNQPQHF

length: 15
D: TRBD2
V: TRBV14
J: TRBJ2-5
size: .
DNA: TGTGCCAGCAGCCTGGGACTAGCGGAGCAAGAGACCCAGTACTTC
CDR3: CASSLGLAEQETQYF

length: 14
D: TRBD1
V: TRBV2
J: TRBJ1-4
size: .
DNA: TGTGCCAGCAGCCTGGGACAGCTTAATGAAAAACTGTTTTTT
CDR3: CASSLGQLNEKLFF

length: 15
D: TRBD1
V: TRBV7-9
J: TRBJ1-2
size: .
DNA: TGTGCCAGCAGCTTCGGAGAGGGACAGGCGGATGGCTACACCTTC
CDR3: CASSFGEGQADGYTF

length: 15
D: .
V: TRBV13
J: TRBJ1-3
size: .
DNA: TGTGCCAGCAGCTTAATATCACTCTCTGGAAACACCATATATTTT
CDR3: CASSLISLSGNTIYF

length: 15
D: TRBD1
V: TRBV18
J: TRBJ1-1
size: .
DNA: TGTGCCAGCTCACTGGGACAGCTAGTCAACACTGAAGCTTTCTTT
CDR3: CASSLGQLVNTEAFF

length: 14
D: TRBD1
V: TRBV9
J: TRBJ2-5
size: .
DNA: TGTGCCAGCAGCGTAGGACAGGGGGTTACCACCCAGTACTTC
CDR3: CASSVGQGVTTQYF

length: 13
D: .
V: TRBV29-1
J: TRBJ1-2
size: .
DNA: TGCAGCGCTGGCGGTGCGGGTAACTATGGCTACACCTTC
CDR3: CSAGGAGNYGYTF

length: 13
D: .
V: TRBV30
J: TRBJ1-4
size: .
DNA: TGTGCCTGGAGAGCCAGGGCCAATGAAAAACTGTTTTTT
CDR3: CAWRARANEKLFF

length: 18
D: TRBD2
V: TRBV6-1
J: TRBJ2-1
size: .
DNA: TGTGCCAGCAGTGAAAATCTAGCGGGGGGGTTATCCTACAATGAGCAGTTCTTC
CDR3: CASSENLAGGLSYNEQFF

length: 15
D: .
V: TRBV19
J: TRBJ1-1
size: .
DNA: TGTGCCAGTAGCGCTTCTTTTCTAATGAACACTGAAGCTTTCTTT
CDR3: CASSASFLMNTEAFF

length: 16
D: TRBD2
V: TRBV12-5
J: TRBJ2-3
size: .
DNA: TGTGCTAGTGGTTTAGCGGGGCTTGCTAGCACAGATACGCAGTATTTT
CDR3: CASGLAGLASTDTQYF

length: 16
D: TRBD2
V: TRBV7-9
J: TRBJ2-5
size: .
DNA: TGTGCCAGCAGCTTATTAACTAGCGGAAACCAAGAGACCCAGTACTTC
CDR3: CASSLLTSGNQETQYF

length: 14
D: .
V: TRBV6-1
J: TRBJ1-2
size: .
DNA: TGTGCCAGCAGTGAAGGGCGGACTTACTATGGCTACACCTTC
CDR3: CASSEGRTYYGYTF

length: 14
D: .
V: TRBV6-1
J: TRBJ2-7
size: .
DNA: TGTGCCAGCAGTGAACACAACGGAGCGAGGGAGCAGTACTTC
CDR3: CASSEHNGAREQYF

length: 17
D: TRBD1
V: TRBV6-4
J: TRBJ2-6
size: .
DNA: TGTGCCAGCAGTGTCTCCGGGACAGGATCTGTGGCCAACGTCCTGACTTTC
CDR3: CASSVSGTGSVANVLTF

length: 13
D: TRBD1
V: TRBV30
J: TRBJ1-1
size: .
DNA: TGTGCCTGGTCTACCGGGACAGTCGCCGAAGCTTTCTTT
CDR3: CAWSTGTVAEAFF

length: 15
D: TRBD1
V: TRBV19
J: TRBJ2-7
size: once
DNA: TGTGCCAGTAATATAGGACAGGGAATGGCGTACGAGCAGTACTTC
CDR3: CASNIGQGMAYEQYF

length: 16
D: TRBD2
V: TRBV5-1
J: TRBJ2-3
size: .
DNA: TGCGCCAGCAGCTTGAGGTGGCGGGGGACCCCAGATACGCAGTATTTT
CDR3: CASSLRWRGTPDTQYF

length: 16
D: .
V: TRBV19
J: TRBJ1-5
size: .
DNA: TGTGCCAGTAGTATAGAGGGGGCAGCCGGAGGTCAGCCCCAGCATTTT
CDR3: CASSIEGAAGGQPQHF

length: 14
D: .
V: TRBV11-3
J: TRBJ1-1
size: .
DNA: TGTGCCAGCAGCTTCCGGACAGCGAACACTGAAGCTTTCTTT
CDR3: CASSFRTANTEAFF

length: 15
D: TRBD1
V: TRBV5-1
J: TRBJ1-1
size: .
DNA: TGCGCCAGCAGCCCCGGACAGGGTGCGGGCACTGAAGCTTTCTTT
CDR3: CASSPGQGAGTEAFF

length: 15
D: TRBD1
V: TRBV5-6
J: TRBJ2-1
size: .
DNA: TGTGCCAGCAGCTTGGCACAGGGGGCCCCCAATGAGCAGTTCTTC
CDR3: CASSLAQGAPNEQFF

length: 15
D: TRBD1
V: TRBV6-5
J: TRBJ1-3
size: .
DNA: TGTGCCAGCAGGGGGACAGGGCCCTCTGGAAACACCATATATTTT
CDR3: CASRGTGPSGNTIYF

length: 14
D: .
V: TRBV6-4
J: TRBJ2-3
size: few
DNA: TGTGCCAGCAGCACAGGGAGTTCGACAGATACGCAGTATTTT
CDR3: CASSTGSSTDTQYF

length: 13
D: TRBD1
V: TRBV19
J: TRBJ1-5
size: .
DNA: TGTGCCAGTAAGACAGGGGGCAGTCAGCCCCAGCATTTT
CDR3: CASKTGGSQPQHF

length: 14
D: TRBD1
V: TRBV30
J: TRBJ1-6
size: once
DNA: TGTGCCTGGAGGAAGACAGGGGCGCGGTCACCCCTCCACTTT
CDR3: CAWRKTGARSPLHF

length: 16
D: .
V: TRBV6-1
J: TRBJ2-5
size: .
DNA: TGTGCCAGCAGTGAAGCTTTCTTAGGGGACTTAGAGACCCAGTACTTC
CDR3: CASSEAFLGDLETQYF

length: 16
D: TRBD2
V: TRBV9
J: TRBJ2-3
size: .
DNA: TGTGCCAGCAGCGTAGGCCAGCGGGGGGGCACAGATACGCAGTATTTT
CDR3: CASSVGQRGGTDTQYF

length: 15
D: TRBD1
V: TRBV27
J: TRBJ2-7
size: once
DNA: TGTGCCAGCAGTTTAGGCGTAGGGGGCAGCTACGAGCAGTACTTC
CDR3: CASSLGVGGSYEQYF

length: 13
D: .
V: TRBV27
J: TRBJ1-2
size: .
DNA: TGTGCCAGCAGTGAGACAGGTGTGGGTGGCTACACCTTC
CDR3: CASSETGVGGYTF

length: 20
D: .
V: TRBV5-5
J: TRBJ1-6
size: .
DNA: TGTGCCAGCAGCTTGGAAGGTCCTGGGACTACTGGCTCCTATAATTCACCCCTCCACTTT
CDR3: CASSLEGPGTTGSYNSPLHF

length: 14
D: .
V: TRBV25-1
J: TRBJ2-5
size: .
DNA: TGTGCCAGCAGTCCCAGACAGGGAGGTGAGACCCAGTACTTC
CDR3: CASSPRQGGETQYF